This T cell receptor (beta chain) was sequenced in a study of beta chain features in type 1 diabetes. On the study more broadly: All samples combined gave roughly 100,000,000 sorted cells for examination. Overall study results and limits: Shorter TCRB CDR3s, moderately but significantly so, marked every one of the four CD4+ subsets in Type 1 diabetes patients. With patients and controls alike, PCR might favor shorter templates to an equal degree.

The isolated RNA, all of it, was reverse transcribed, so expressed TCRB transcripts were what got sequenced. It was found that naive, central memory and regulatory T cell samples averaged roughly 3.6 million reads. Produced via immunoSEQ multiplex PCR; TCRdb's table is partial and in-frame only. The sample shows under 250,000 clones, roughly 15% of them seen only once. Details on this clone: The antigen is unknown.

CDR1 MNHNY and CDR2 SVGAGI come from the germline V gene (reference sequence). This CDR3 is built from 15 residues. Trimming stripped 0 bases from V and 5 bases from J, with 11 bases between. Sequenced sample: naive CD4+ T cells from blood. The sequence was obtained from a woman in her thirties or forties in good health. The chain recombines TRBV6-6 with TRBJ1-5, with D maybe TRBD1 (5 bases). In DNA, the CDR3 is TGTGCCAGCAGTTACTCGTCTGGAGGGGATCAGCCCCAGCATTTT. It encodes CASSYSSGGDQPQHF.